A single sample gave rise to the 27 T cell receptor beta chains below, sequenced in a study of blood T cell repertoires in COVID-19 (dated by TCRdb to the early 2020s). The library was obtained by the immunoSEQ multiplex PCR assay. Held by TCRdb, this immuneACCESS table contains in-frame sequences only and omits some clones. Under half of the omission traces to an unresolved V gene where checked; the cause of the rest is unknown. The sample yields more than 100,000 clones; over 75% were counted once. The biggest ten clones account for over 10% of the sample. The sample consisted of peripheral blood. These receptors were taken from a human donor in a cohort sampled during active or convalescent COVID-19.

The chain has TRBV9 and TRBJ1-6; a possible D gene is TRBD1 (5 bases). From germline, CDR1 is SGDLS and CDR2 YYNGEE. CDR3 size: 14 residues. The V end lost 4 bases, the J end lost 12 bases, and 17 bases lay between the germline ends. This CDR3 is CASSFRQNQGPLHF. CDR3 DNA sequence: TGTGCCAGCAGCTTCCGGCAGAATCAGGGACCCCTCCACTTT.

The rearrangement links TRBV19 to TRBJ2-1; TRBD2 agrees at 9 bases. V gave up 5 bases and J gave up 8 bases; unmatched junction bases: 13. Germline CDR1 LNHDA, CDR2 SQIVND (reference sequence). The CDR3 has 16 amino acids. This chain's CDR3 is CASSYPRSGGLYEQFF. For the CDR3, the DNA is TGTGCCAGTAGTTACCCTAGGAGCGGGGGGTTGTATGAGCAGTTCTTC.

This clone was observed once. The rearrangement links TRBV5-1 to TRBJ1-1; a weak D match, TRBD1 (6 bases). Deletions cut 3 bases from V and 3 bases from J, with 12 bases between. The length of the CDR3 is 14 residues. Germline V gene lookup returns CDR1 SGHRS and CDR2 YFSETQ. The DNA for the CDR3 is TGCGCCAGCAGCTGGGACAATGGGGACACTGAAGCTTTCTTT. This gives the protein CASSWDNGDTEAFF.

The CDR3 DNA reads as TGTGCCAGCAGCGACGACAGCAGCAATCAGCCCCAGCATTTT. Translated: CASSDDSSNQPQHF. V is TRBV9 and J is TRBJ1-5, with a tentative D call TRBD1 (5 bases). CDR3 length: 14 residues. Trimming took off 3 bases at V and 1 base at J, with 8 bases between the two ends. Germline V CDR1 and CDR2: SGDLS, YYNGEE. The variable domain in full, completed from reference TRBV9 and TRBJ1-5, reads DSGVTQTPKHLITATGQRVTLRCSPRSGDLSVYWYQQSLDQGLQFLIQYYNGEERAKGNILERFSAQQFPDLHSELNLSSLELGDSALYFCASSDDSSNQPQHFGDGTRLSIL.

CDR3: CASTTGLMNTEAFF. In DNA form, the CDR3 reads TGTGCCAGTACTACAGGGTTAATGAACACTGAAGCTTTCTTT. V usage is TRBV19 and J usage is TRBJ1-1; tentatively, D is TRBD1 (6 bases). The germline CDR1 and CDR2 sequences are LNHDA and SQIVND (reference sequence). Trimming stripped 7 bases from V and 0 bases from J, with 12 bases between. The length of the CDR3 is 14 residues.

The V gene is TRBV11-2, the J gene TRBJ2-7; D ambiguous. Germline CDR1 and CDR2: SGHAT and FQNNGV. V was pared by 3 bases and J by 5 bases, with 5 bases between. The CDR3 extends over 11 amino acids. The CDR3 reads CASSLLDEQYF. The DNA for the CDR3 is TGTGCCAGCAGCTTGTTAGACGAGCAGTACTTC.

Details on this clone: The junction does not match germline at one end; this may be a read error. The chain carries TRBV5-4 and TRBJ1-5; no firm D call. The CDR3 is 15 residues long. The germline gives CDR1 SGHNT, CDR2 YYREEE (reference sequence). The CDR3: CASSPGHPSDQPQHF. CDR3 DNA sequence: TGTGCCAGCAGCCCCGGGCATCCTAGCGATCAGCCCCAGCATTTT.

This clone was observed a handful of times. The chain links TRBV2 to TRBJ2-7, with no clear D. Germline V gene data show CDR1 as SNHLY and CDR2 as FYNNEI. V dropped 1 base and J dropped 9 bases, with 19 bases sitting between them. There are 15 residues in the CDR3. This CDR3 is CASSEVVRSVGGQYF. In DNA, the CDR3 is TGTGCCAGCAGTGAAGTGGTGCGCAGCGTCGGTGGGCAGTACTTC.

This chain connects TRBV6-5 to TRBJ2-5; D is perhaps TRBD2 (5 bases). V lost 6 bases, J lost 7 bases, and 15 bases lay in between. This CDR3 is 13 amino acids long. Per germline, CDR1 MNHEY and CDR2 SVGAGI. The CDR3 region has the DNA TGTGCCAGCAGCAACGGGCCCCGGGGGACCCAGTACTTC. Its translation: CASSNGPRGTQYF.

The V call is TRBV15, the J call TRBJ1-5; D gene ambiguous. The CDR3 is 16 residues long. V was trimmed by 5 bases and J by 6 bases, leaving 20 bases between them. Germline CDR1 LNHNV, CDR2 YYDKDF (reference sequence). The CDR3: CATSLRSGTRTQPQHF. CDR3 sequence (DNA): TGTGCCACCAGCCTAAGGAGCGGCACCCGGACTCAGCCCCAGCATTTT.

CDR3 sequence reads: CATSDYSGTGLFIQYF. The DNA of the CDR3 is TGTGCCACCAGCGACTACTCCGGGACAGGGTTATTCATTCAGTACTTC. The chain couples TRBV15 to TRBJ2-4; 9 positions agree with TRBD1. Germline V gene data show CDR1 as LNHNV and CDR2 as YYDKDF (reference sequence). The CDR3 runs 16 residues. The junction had 14 bases not matched to a gene; V was cut back by 5 bases and J by 9 bases. Full variable domain (rest looked up from reference TRBV15 and TRBJ2-4): DAMVIQNPRYQVTQFGKPVTLSCSQTLNHNVMYWYQQKSSQAPKLLFHYYDKDFNNEADTPDNFQSRRPNTSFCFLDIRSPGLGDTAMYLCATSDYSGTGLFIQYFGAGTRLSVL.

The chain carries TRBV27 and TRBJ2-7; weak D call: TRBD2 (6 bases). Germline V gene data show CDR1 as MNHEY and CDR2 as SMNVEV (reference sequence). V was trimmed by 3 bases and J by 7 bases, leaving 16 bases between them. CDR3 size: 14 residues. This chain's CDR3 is CASSFTAGGTEQYF. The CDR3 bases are TGTGCCAGCAGTTTCACGGCAGGAGGGACTGAGCAGTACTTC.

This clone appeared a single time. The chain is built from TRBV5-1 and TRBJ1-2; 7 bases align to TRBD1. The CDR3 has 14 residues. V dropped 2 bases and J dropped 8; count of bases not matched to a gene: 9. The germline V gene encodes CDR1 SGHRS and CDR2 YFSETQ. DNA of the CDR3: TGCGCCAGCAGCTTCCGTGAGGGGGCTCGAGGCTACACCTTC. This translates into CASSFREGARGYTF.

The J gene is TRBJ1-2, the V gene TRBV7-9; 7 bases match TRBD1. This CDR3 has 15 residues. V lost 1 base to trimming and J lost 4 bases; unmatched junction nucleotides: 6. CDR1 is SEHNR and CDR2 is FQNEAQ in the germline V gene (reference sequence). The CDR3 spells CASSLVGDSFYGYTF. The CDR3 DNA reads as TGTGCCAGCAGCTTAGTGGGGGACAGCTTCTATGGCTACACCTTC.

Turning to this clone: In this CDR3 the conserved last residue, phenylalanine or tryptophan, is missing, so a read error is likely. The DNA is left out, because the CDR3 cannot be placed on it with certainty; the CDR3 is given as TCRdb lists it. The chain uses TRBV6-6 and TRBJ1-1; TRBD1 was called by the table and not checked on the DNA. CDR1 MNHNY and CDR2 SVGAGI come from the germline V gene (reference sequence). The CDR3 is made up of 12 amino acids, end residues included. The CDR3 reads CASSYEGQAQLS.

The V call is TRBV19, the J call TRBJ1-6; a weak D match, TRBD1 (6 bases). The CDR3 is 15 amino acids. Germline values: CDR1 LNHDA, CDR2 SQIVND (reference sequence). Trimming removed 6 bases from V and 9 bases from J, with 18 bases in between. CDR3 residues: CASSPADSSTSPLHF. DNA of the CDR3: TGTGCCAGTAGCCCTGCGGACAGCTCCACTTCACCCCTCCACTTT.

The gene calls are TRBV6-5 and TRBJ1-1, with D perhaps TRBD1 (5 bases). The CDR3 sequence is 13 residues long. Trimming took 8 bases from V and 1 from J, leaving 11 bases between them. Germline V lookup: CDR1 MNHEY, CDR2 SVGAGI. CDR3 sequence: CASYRTGNTEAFF. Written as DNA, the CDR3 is TGTGCCAGCTACAGGACGGGGAACACTGAAGCTTTCTTT.

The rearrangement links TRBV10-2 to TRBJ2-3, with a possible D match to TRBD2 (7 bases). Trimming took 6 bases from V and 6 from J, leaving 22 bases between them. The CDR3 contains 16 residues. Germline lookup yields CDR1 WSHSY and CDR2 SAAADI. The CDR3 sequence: CASRRGKAGPGDTQYF. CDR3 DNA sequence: TGCGCCAGCAGGAGGGGGAAAGCGGGGCCAGGGGATACGCAGTATTTT.

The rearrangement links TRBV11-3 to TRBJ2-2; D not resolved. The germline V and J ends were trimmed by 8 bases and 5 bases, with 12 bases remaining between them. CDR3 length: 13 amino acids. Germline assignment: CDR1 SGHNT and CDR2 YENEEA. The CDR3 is CASRGWATGELFF. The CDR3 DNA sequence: TGTGCCAGCCGTGGGTGGGCTACCGGGGAGCTGTTTTTT.

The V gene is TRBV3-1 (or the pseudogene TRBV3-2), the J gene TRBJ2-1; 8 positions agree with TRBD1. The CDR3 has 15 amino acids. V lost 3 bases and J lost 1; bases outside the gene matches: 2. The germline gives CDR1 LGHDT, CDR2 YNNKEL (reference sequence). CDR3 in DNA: TGTGCCAGCAGCCACAGGGGGCAGTCCTACAATGAGCAGTTCTTC. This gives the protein CASSHRGQSYNEQFF.

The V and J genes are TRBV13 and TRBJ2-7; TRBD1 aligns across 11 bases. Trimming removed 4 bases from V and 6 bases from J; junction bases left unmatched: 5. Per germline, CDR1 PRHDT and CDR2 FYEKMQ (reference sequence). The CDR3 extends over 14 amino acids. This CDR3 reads CASSYWTGGVEQYF. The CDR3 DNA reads TGTGCCAGCAGCTACTGGACAGGGGGCGTCGAGCAGTACTTC.

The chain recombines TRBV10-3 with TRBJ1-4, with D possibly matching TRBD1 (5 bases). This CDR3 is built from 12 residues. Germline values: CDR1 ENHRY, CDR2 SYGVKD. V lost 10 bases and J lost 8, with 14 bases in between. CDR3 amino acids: CATGGTREKLFF. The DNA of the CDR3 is TGTGCCACCGGGGGAACACGAGAAAAACTGTTTTTT.

The CDR3 here is CASRAGYSSPLHF. The CDR3 DNA sequence: TGTGCCAGCCGGGCAGGGTACAGTTCACCCCTCCACTTT. V gene TRBV19 combines with J gene TRBJ1-6; a possible D gene is TRBD1 (5 bases). The CDR3 is made up of 13 amino acids. CDR1 is LNHDA and CDR2 is SQIVND in the germline V gene (reference sequence). The V and J ends lost 9 bases and 9 bases respectively, with 15 bases between them. Based on the CDR3 plus reference TRBV19 and TRBJ1-6, the full variable domain is DGGITQSPKYLFRKEGQNVTLSCEQNLNHDAMYWYRQDPGQGLRLIYYSQIVNDFQKGDIAEGYSVSREKKESFPLTVTSAQKNPTAFYLCASRAGYSSPLHFGNGTRLTVT.

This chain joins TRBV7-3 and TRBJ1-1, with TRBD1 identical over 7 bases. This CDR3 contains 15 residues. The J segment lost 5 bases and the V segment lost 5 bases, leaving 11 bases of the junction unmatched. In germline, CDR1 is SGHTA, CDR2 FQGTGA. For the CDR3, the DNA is TGTGCCAGCAGCCGAGGGGGCAGCCCGGAGACTGAAGCTTTCTTT. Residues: CASSRGGSPETEAFF.

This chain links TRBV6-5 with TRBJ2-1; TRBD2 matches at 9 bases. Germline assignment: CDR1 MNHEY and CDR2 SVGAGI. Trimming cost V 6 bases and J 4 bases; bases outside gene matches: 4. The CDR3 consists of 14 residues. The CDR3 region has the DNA TGTGCCAGCAGGGCTAGCGGGGTTTACAATGAGCAGTTCTTC. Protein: CASRASGVYNEQFF.

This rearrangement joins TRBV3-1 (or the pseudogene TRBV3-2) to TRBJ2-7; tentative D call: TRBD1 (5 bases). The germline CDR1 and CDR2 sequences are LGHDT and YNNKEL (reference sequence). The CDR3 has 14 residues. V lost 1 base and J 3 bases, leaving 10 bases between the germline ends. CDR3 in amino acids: CASSQGGVDYEQYF. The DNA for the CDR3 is TGTGCCAGCAGCCAAGGGGGCGTGGACTACGAGCAGTACTTC.

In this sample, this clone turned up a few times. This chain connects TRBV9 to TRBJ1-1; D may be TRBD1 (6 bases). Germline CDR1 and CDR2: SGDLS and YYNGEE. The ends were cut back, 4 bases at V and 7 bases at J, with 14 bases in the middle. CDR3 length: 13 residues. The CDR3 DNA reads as TGTGCCAGCAGCCAGACAGGCAGTTTTGAAGCTTTCTTT. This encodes CASSQTGSFEAFF.